Listed below are T cell receptor beta chains from one sample, sequenced in a study of follicular helper T cells after annual influenza vaccination. Here immunoSEQ multiplex PCR was the method, and the copy in TCRdb shows in-frame clones only, minus some. This table holds thousands of clones, 75% to 85% found once. The material sequenced was CXCR5- memory CD4+ T cells sorted from blood, taken on the day of influenza vaccination. The receptors were sampled from an adult who received the influenza vaccine. CDR3s include the opening cysteine and the closing phenylalanine or tryptophan. The D gene is left open where the match is weak. Not every row has a clone size; where given, it reads once, few, many or a size class.

v_gene	abundance	d_gene	j_gene	CDR3aa	CDR3nt
TRBV11-2	-	-	TRBJ2-7	CASSRWAGNFYEQYF	TGTGCCAGCAGCCGCTGGGCAGGGAACTTTTACGAGCAGTACTTC
TRBV18	-	TRBD2	TRBJ2-3	CASSPGLAGYTDTQYF	TGTGCCAGCTCACCGGGACTAGCGGGGTACACAGATACGCAGTATTTT
TRBV6-5	-	-	TRBJ2-7	CASRRGGLQYF	TGTGCCAGCAGGAGGGGGGGGTTGCAGTACTTC
TRBV7-9	-	-	TRBJ2-2	CASSLGTNTGELFF	TGTGCCAGCAGCTTAGGAACGAACACCGGGGAGCTGTTTTTT
TRBV4-1	-	TRBD1	TRBJ2-2	CASSPTGQGPGELFF	TGCGCCAGCAGTCCCACGGGACAGGGGCCCGGGGAGCTGTTTTTT
TRBV9	-	-	TRBJ1-1	CASSVRGGGNTEAFF	TGTGCCAGCAGCGTAAGAGGGGGTGGGAACACTGAAGCTTTCTTT
TRBV7-2	-	-	TRBJ1-2	CASSLPRTYTNYGYTF	TGTGCCAGCAGCCTTCCCCGGACATACACCAACTATGGCTACACCTTC
TRBV9	-	-	TRBJ2-3	CASSVDYYLDTQYF	TGTGCCAGCAGCGTAGACTATTATTTGGATACGCAGTATTTT
TRBV5-1	few	TRBD2	TRBJ2-7	CASRRGLAGGLYEQYF	TGCGCCAGCAGGAGGGGACTAGCGGGGGGTCTGTACGAGCAGTACTTC
TRBV5-6	-	-	TRBJ1-4	CASSLSYREATNEKLFF	TGTGCCAGCAGCTTGTCGTACAGGGAAGCAACTAATGAAAAACTGTTTTTT
TRBV27	once	TRBD1	TRBJ2-2	CASTPRTGLNTGELFF	TGTGCCAGCACCCCCCGGACAGGACTCAACACCGGGGAGCTGTTTTTT
TRBV11-3	-	TRBD1	TRBJ2-2	CASSSQGATGELFF	TGTGCCAGCAGCTCCCAGGGGGCAACCGGGGAGCTGTTTTTT
TRBV29-1	-	-	TRBJ1-2	CSVPLGVSHDGYTF	TGCAGCGTCCCCCTAGGGGTCAGTCATGACGGCTACACCTTC
TRBV11-1	-	-	TRBJ2-7	CASSLTDILYEQYF	TGTGCCAGCAGCCTCACGGACATTCTTTACGAGCAGTACTTC
TRBV6-6	-	TRBD1	TRBJ1-4	CASSYVLGQGEKLFF	TGTGCCAGCAGTTACGTACTCGGACAGGGAGAAAAACTGTTTTTT
TRBV4-1	-	-	TRBJ1-2	CASSQPGIGGYTF	TGCGCCAGCAGCCAGCCCGGGATCGGTGGCTACACCTTC
TRBV29-1	-	-	TRBJ1-2	CSALGGGGGYTF	TGCAGCGCACTCGGTGGGGGTGGTGGCTACACCTTC
TRBV19	-	-	TRBJ1-3	CASRFRTGNTIYF	TGTGCCAGTAGGTTCCGGACGGGAAACACCATATATTTT
TRBV13	-	-	TRBJ2-2	CASSHERPGAGELFF	TGTGCCAGCAGCCACGAGAGGCCAGGGGCCGGGGAGCTGTTTTTT
TRBV7-9	few	-	TRBJ1-3	CASSLRGISGNTIYF	TGTGCCAGCAGCTTACGGGGGATTTCTGGAAACACCATATATTTT
TRBV4-2	-	TRBD1	TRBJ1-1	CASSQVGTGRTEAFF	TGTGCCAGCAGCCAAGTAGGGACAGGGCGCACTGAAGCTTTCTTT
TRBV6-6	-	TRBD1	TRBJ1-5	CASRPGTAFNQPQHF	TGTGCCAGCAGACCCGGGACAGCCTTCAATCAGCCCCAGCATTTT
TRBV7-8	-	-	TRBJ1-1	CASRLRIGNTEAFF	TGTGCCAGCAGGTTGAGAATAGGGAACACTGAAGCTTTCTTT
TRBV10-3	-	TRBD1	TRBJ1-4	CAISEGTGPNEKLFF	TGTGCCATCAGTGAAGGGACAGGGCCTAATGAAAAACTGTTTTTT
TRBV4-2	-	-	TRBJ1-6	CASSQETRGSYNSPLHF	TGTGCCAGCAGCCAAGAGACCCGGGGCTCCTATAATTCACCCCTCCACTTT
TRBV2	-	TRBD1	TRBJ2-2	CARDGTGVSNTGELFF	TGTGCCAGAGACGGGACAGGGGTATCGAACACCGGGGAGCTGTTTTTT